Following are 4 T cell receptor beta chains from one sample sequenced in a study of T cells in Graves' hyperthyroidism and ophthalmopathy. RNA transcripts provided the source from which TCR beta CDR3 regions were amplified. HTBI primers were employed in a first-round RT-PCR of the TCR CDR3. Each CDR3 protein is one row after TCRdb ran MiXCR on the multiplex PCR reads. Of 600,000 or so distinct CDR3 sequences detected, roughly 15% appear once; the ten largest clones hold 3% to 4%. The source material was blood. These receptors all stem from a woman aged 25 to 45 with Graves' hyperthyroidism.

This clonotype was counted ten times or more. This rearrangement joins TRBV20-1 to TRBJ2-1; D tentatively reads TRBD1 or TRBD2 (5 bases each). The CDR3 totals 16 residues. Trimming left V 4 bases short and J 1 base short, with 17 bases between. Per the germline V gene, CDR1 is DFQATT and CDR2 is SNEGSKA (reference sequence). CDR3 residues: CSAIPRDGGSYNEQFF. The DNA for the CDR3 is TGCAGTGCTATTCCCCGGGACGGAGGATCCTACAATGAGCAGTTCTTC.

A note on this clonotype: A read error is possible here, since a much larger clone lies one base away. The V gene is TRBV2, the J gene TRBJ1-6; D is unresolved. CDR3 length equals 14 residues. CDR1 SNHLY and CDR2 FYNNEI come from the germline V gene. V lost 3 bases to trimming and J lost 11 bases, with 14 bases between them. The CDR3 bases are TGTGCCAGCAGTGACATCGGGGAAATAGCACCCCTCCACTTT. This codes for CASSDIGEIAPLHF. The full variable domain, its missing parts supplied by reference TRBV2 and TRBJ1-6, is EPEVTQTPSHQVTQMGQEVILRCVPISNHLYFYWYRQILGQKVEFLVSFYNNEISEKSEIFDDQFSVERPDGSNFTLKIRSTKLEDSAMYFCASSDIGEIAPLHFGNGTRLTVT.

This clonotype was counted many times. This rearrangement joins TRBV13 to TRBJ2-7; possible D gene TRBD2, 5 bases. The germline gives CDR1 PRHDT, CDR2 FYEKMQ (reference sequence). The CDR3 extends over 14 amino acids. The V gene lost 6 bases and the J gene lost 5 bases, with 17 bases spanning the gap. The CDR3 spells CASRRRVLSDEQYF. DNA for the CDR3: TGTGCCAGCAGAAGGCGGGTATTATCGGACGAGCAGTACTTC. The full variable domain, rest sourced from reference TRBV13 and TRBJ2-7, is AAGVIQSPRHLIKEKRETATLKCYPIPRHDTVYWYQQGPGQDPQFLISFYEKMQSDKGSIPDRFSAQQFSDYHSELNMSSLELGDSALYFCASRRRVLSDEQYFGPGTRLTVT.

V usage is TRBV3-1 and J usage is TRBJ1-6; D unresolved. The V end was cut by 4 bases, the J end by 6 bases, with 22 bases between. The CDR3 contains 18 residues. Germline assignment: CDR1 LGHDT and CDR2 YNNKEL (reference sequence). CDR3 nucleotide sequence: TGTGCCAGCAGCCCCTCTGAGTCCTACCTTTTTGGTAATTCACCCCTCCACTTT. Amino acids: CASSPSESYLFGNSPLHF.